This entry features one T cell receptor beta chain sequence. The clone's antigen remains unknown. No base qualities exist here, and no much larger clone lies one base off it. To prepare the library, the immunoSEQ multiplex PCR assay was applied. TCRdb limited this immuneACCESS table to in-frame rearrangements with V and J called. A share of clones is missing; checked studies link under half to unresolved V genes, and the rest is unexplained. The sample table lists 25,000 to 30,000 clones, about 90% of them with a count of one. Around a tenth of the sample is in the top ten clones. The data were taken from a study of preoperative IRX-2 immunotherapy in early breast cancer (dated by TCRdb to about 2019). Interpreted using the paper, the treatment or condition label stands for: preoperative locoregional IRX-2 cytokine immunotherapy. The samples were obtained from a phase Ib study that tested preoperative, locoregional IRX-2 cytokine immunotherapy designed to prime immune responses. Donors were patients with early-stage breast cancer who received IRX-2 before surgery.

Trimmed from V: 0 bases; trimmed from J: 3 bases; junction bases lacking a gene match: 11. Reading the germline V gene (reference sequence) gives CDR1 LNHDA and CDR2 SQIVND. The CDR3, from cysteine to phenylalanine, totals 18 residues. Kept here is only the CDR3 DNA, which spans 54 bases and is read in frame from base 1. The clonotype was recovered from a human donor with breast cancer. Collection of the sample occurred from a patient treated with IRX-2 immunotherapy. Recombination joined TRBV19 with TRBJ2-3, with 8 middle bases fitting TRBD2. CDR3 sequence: CASSIDLEGGGSTDTQYF. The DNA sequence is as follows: TGTGCCAGTAGTATAGATTTGGAGGGCGGGGGGTCGACAGATACGCAGTATTTT.